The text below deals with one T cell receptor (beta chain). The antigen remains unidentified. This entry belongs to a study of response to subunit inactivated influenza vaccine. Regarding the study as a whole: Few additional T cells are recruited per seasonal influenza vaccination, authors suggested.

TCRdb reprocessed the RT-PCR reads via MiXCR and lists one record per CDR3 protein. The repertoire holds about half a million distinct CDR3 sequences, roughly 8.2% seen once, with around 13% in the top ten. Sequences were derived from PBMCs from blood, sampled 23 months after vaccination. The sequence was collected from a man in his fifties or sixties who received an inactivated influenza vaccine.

CDR3 amino acids: CASSLTTQGIGYGYTF. The CDR3 DNA follows: TGCGCCAGCAGCTTAACTACACAGGGGATCGGCTATGGCTACACCTTC. This chain joins TRBV5-1 and TRBJ1-2, with 7 positions matching TRBD1. Germline CDR1 reads SGHRS; CDR2 reads YFSETQ. V shed 2 bases and J 4 bases; nucleotides not matched to a gene: 11. CDR3 length equals 16 residues.